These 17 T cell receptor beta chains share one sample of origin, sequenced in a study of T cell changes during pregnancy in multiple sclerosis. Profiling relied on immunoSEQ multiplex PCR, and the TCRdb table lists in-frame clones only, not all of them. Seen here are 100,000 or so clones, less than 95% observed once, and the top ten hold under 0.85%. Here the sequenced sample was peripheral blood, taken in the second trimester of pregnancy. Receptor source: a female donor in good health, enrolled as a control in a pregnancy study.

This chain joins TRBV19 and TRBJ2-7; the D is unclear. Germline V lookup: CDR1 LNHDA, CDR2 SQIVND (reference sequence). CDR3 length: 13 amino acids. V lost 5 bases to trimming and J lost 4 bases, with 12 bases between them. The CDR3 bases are TGTGCCAGTAGTGTTACTTCTTGGTACGAGCAGTACTTC. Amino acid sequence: CASSVTSWYEQYF. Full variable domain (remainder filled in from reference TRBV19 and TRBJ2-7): DGGITQSPKYLFRKEGQNVTLSCEQNLNHDAMYWYRQDPGQGLRLIYYSQIVNDFQKGDIAEGYSVSREKKESFPLTVTSAQKNPTAFYLCASSVTSWYEQYFGPGTRLTVT.

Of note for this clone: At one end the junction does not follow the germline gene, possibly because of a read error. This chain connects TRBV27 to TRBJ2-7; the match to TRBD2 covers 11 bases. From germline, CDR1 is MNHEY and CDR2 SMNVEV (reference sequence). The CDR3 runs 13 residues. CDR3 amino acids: CASTASGGTQSLF. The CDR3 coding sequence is TGTGCCAGCACGGCTAGCGGGGGGACTCAGAGCCTTTTC.

CDR3 loop: CASGPGGGASSYEQYF. DNA of the CDR3: TGCGCCAGCGGACCGGGAGGCGGGGCTTCCTCCTACGAGCAGTACTTC. J is TRBJ2-7 and V is TRBV5-1, with 7 bases fitting TRBD2. The CDR3 runs to 16 residues. V was pared by 7 bases and J by 0 bases, with 13 bases of the junction left unmatched. Germline loops: CDR1 SGHRS, CDR2 YFSETQ.

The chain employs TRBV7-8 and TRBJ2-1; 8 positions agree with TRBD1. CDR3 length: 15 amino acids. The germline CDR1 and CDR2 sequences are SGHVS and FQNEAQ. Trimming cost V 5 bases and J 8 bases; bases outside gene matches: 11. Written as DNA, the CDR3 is TGTGCCAGCAGCCAGGACAGGGCTATTTTTGATGAGCAGTTCTTC. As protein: CASSQDRAIFDEQFF.

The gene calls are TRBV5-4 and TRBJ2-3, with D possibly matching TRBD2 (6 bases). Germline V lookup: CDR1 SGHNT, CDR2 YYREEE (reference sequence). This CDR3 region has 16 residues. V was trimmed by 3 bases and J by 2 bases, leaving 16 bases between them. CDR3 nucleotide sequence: TGTGCCAGCAGCTATCAAACTAGCACTTTCACAGATACGCAGTATTTT. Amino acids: CASSYQTSTFTDTQYF.

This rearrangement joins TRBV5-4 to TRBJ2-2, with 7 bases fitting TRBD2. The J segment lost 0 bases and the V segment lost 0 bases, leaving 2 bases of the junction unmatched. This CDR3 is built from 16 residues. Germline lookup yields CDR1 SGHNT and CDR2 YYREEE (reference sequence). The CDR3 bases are TGTGCCAGCAGCTTGGCCCGGGGGGCGAACACCGGGGAGCTGTTTTTT. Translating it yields CASSLARGANTGELFF.

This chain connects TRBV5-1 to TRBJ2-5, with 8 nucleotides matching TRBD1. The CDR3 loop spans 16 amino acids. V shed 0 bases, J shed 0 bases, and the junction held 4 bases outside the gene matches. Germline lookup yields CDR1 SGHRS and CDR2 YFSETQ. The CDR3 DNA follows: TGCGCCAGCAGCTTGGGACGACAGGGGTACCAAGAGACCCAGTACTTC. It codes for CASSLGRQGYQETQYF.

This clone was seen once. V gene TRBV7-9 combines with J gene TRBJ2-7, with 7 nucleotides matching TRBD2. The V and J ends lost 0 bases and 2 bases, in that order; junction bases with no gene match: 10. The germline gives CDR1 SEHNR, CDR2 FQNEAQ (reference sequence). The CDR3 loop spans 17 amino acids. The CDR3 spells CASSLALGTTKTYEQYF. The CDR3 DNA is TGTGCCAGCAGCTTAGCGCTGGGGACTACAAAAACCTACGAGCAGTACTTC.

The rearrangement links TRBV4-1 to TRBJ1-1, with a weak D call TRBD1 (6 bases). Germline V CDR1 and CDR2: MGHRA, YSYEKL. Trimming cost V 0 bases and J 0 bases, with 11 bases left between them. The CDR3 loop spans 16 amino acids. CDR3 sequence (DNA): TGCGCCAGCAGCCAAGATGGGGGGGGCATGAACACTGAAGCTTTCTTT. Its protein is CASSQDGGGMNTEAFF.

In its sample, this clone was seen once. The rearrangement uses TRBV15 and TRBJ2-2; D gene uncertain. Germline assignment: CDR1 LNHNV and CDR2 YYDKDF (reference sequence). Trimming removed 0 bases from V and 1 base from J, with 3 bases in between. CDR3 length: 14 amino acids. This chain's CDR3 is CATSRDKNTGELFF. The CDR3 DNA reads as TGTGCCACCAGCAGAGATAAGAACACCGGGGAGCTGTTTTTT.

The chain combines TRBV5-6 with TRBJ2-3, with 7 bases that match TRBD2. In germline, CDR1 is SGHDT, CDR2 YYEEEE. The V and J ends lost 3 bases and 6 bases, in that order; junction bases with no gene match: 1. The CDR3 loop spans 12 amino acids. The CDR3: CASSWGGDTQYF. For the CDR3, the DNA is TGTGCCAGCAGCTGGGGGGGTGATACGCAGTATTTT.

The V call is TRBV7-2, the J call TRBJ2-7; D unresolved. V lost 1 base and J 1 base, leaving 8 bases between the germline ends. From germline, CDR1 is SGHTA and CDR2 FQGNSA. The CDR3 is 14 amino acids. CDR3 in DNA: TGTGCCAGCAGCTTAGATTCCGGGTCCTACGAGCAGTACTTC. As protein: CASSLDSGSYEQYF.

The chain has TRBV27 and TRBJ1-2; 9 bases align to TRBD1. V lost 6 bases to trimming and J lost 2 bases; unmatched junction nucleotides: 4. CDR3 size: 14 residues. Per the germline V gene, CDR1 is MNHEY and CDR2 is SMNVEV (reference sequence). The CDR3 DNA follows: TGTGCCAGCAGGGGGACAGGGATGAACTATGGCTACACCTTC. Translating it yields CASRGTGMNYGYTF.

The chain's CDR3 is CASSVGGESYEQYF. The CDR3 DNA is TGTGCCAGCAGCGTAGGGGGGGAGTCCTACGAGCAGTACTTC. V and J are TRBV9 and TRBJ2-7; the D gene is possibly TRBD2 (6 bases). Germline CDR1 and CDR2: SGDLS and YYNGEE. This CDR3 is 14 amino acids long. The V and J ends lost 0 bases and 1 base respectively, with 8 bases between them.

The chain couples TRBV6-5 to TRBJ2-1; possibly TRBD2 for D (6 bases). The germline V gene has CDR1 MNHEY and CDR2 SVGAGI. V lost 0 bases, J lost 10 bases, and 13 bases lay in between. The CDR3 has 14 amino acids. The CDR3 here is CASSYSPAGLEQFF. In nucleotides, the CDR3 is TGTGCCAGCAGTTACTCTCCTGCGGGATTAGAGCAGTTCTTC.

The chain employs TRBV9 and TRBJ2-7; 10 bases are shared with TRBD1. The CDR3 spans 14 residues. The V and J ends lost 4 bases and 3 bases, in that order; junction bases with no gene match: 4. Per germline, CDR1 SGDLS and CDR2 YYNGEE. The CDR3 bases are TGTGCCAGCAGCCTCCGGGACAGGGGCTACGAGCAGTACTTC. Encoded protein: CASSLRDRGYEQYF.

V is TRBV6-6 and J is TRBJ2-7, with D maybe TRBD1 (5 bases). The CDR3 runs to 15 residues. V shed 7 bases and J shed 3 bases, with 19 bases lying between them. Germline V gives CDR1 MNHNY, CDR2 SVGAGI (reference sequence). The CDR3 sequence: CASNPRDSTIYEQYF. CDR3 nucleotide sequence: TGTGCCAGCAACCCCCGAGACAGCACTATCTACGAGCAGTACTTC.